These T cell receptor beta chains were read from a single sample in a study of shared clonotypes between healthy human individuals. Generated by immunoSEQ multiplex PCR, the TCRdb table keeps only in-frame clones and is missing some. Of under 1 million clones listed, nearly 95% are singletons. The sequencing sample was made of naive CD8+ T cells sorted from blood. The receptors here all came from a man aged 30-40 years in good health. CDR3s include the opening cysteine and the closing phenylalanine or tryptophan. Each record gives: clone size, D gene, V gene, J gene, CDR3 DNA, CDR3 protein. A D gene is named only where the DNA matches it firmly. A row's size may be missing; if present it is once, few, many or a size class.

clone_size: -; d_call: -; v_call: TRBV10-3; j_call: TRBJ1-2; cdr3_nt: TGTGCCATCAGTGATAGCAGGGAAACGGAGTATGGCTACACCTTC; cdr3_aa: CAISDSRETEYGYTF
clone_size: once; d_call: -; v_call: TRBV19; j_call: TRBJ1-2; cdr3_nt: TGTGCCAGTAGTAAACCCGAGGCCCCGAGTCTCGGTGGCTACACCTTC; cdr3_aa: CASSKPEAPSLGGYTF
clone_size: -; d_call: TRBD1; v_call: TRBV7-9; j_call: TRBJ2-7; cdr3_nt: TGTGCCAGCAGCAACCGGGACAGCCGTCCCTACGAGCAGTACTTC; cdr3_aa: CASSNRDSRPYEQYF
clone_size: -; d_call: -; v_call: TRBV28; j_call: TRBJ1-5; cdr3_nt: TGTGCCAGCAGTTTAGAAGGGGGGGGTCAGCCCCAGCATTTT; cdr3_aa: CASSLEGGGQPQHF
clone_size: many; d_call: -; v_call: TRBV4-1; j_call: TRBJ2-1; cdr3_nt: TGCGCCAGCAGCCAATCTGAGAACCAGTTCTTC; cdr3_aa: CASSQSENQFF
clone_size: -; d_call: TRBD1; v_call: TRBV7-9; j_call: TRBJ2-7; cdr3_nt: TGTGCCAGCAGCTTGGGACAGGGTTGGTACGAGCAGTACTTC; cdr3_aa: CASSLGQGWYEQYF
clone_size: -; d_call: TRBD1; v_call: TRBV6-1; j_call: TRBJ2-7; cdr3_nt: TGTGCCAGCAGTGGGACAGGGTCGAGCTCCTACGAGCAGTACTTC; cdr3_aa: CASSGTGSSSYEQYF
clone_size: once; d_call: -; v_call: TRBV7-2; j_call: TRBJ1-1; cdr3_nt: TGTGCCAGCAGTGACAGACTGATCCCCATGAACACTGAAGCTTTCTTT; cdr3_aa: CASSDRLIPMNTEAFF
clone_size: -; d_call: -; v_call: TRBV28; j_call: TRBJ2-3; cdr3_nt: TGTGCCAGCAGTTTTCCGTCCAGCACAGATACGCAGTATTTT; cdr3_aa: CASSFPSSTDTQYF
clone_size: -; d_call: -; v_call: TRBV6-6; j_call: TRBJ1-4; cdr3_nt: TGTGCCAGCAGCCCCGTGGGCGGAACTAATGAAAAACTGTTTTTT; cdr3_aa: CASSPVGGTNEKLFF
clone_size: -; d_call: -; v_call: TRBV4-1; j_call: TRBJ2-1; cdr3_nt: TGCGCCAGCAGCCCTTTACAGGGAAGGTACAATGAGCAGTTCTTC; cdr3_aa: CASSPLQGRYNEQFF
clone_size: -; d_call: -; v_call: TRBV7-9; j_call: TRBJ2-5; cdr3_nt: TGTGCCAGCAGCTTAGTGGTAGCGGAAGAGACCCAGTACTTC; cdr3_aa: CASSLVVAEETQYF
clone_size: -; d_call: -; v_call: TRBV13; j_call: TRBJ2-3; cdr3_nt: TGTGCCAGCAGCTTAGTAGGATCAGCGGATACGCAGTATTTT; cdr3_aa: CASSLVGSADTQYF
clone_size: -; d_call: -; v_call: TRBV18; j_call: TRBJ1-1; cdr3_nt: TGTGCCAGCTCACCGGGCCCCGGAAGGAACACTGAAGCTTTCTTT; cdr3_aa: CASSPGPGRNTEAFF
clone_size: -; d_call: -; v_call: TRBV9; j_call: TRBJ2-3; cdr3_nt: TGTGCCAGCAGCAGAGCTGGATTGACAGATACGCAGTATTTT; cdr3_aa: CASSRAGLTDTQYF
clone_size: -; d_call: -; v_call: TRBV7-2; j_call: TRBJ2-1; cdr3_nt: TGTGCCAGCAGCTTAGACGTAGCCGTAAACTACAATGAGCAGTTCTTC; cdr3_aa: CASSLDVAVNYNEQFF
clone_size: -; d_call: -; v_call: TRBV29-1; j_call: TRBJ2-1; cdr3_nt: TGCAGCGTTGAAGGGCGAATCTCCTACAATGAGCAGTTCTTC; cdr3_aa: CSVEGRISYNEQFF
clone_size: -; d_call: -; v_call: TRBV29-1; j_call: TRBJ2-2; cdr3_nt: TGCAGCGTTGCGGATAGGTCCGGGGAGCTGTTTTTT; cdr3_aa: CSVADRSGELFF
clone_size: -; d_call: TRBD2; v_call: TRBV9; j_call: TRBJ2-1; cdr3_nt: TGTGCCAGCAGCGTAGATAGCGGGAACTACAATGAGCAGTTCTTC; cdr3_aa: CASSVDSGNYNEQFF
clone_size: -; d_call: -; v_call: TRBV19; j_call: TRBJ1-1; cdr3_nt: TGTGCCAGTAGTATTGTTCTAAGGGGCACTGAAGCTTTCTTT; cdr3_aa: CASSIVLRGTEAFF
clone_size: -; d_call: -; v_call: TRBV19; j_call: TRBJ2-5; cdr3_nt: TGTGCCAGTAGTACTTCGGGGGCCGGCGGGCGGACGACAATGGAGACCCAGTACTTC; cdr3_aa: CASSTSGAGGRTTMETQYF
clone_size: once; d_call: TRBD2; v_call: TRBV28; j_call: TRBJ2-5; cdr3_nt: TGTGCCAGCAGCCCCCGACTAGCGGGCGGAGGATTGTGGGAGACCCAGTACTTC; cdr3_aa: CASSPRLAGGGLWETQYF
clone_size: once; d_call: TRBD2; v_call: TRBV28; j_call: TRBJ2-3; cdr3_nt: TGTGCCAGCAGCCCCATTAGGGGAGCGGGATTAAGAATAAATACGCAGTATTTT; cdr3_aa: CASSPIRGAGLRINTQYF
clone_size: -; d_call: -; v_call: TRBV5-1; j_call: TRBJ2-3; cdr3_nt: TGCGCCAGCAGCTTGGGGGGCCTTAGGGGTAGAGGCACAGATACGCAGTATTTT; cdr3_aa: CASSLGGLRGRGTDTQYF
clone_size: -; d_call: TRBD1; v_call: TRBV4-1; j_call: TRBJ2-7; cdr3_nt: TGCGCCAGCAGCCAACGAACGGACAGGGCCGGCCACGAGCAGTACTTC; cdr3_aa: CASSQRTDRAGHEQYF
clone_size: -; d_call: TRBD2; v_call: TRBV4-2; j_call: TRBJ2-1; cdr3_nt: TGTGCCAGCAGCCAAGAAGGAACTAGCGGATACAATGAGCAGTTCTTC; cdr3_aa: CASSQEGTSGYNEQFF
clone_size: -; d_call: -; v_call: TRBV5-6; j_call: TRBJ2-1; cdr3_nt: TGTGCCAGCAGCACGGGACATTGGGGCAATGAGCAGTTCTTC; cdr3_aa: CASSTGHWGNEQFF
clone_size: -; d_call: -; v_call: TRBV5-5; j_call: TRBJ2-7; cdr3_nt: TGTGCCAGCAGCTTGGATACCCCCTACGAGCAGTACTTC; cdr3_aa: CASSLDTPYEQYF
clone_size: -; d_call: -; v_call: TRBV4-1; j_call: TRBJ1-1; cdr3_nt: TGCGCCAGCAGCCATCACGGGAACACTGAAGCTTTCTTT; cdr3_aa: CASSHHGNTEAFF
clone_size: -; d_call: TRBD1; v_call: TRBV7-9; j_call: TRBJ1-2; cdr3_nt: TGTGCCAGCAGCTCTCAAGACAGGGGCGTCTATGGCTACACCTTC; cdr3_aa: CASSSQDRGVYGYTF
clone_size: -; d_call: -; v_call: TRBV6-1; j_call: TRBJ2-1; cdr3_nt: TGTGCCAGCAGTGAAAGGCAGTACAATGAGCAGTTCTTC; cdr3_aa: CASSERQYNEQFF